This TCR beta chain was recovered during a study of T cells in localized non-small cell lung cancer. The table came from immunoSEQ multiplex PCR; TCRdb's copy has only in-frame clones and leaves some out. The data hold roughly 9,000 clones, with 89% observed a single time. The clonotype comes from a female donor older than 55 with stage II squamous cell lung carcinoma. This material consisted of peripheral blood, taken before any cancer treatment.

CDR3 bases: TGTGCCAGCTCACCACGGTTGGAGGGAGGCACTGAAGCTTTCTTT. Amino acid sequence: CASSPRLEGGTEAFF. The chain couples TRBV18 to TRBJ1-1; no clear D gene. Germline V gene sequence: CDR1 KGHSH, CDR2 LQKENI. Trimming removed 1 base at V and 4 bases at J, with 13 bases between. This CDR3 spans 15 amino acids.